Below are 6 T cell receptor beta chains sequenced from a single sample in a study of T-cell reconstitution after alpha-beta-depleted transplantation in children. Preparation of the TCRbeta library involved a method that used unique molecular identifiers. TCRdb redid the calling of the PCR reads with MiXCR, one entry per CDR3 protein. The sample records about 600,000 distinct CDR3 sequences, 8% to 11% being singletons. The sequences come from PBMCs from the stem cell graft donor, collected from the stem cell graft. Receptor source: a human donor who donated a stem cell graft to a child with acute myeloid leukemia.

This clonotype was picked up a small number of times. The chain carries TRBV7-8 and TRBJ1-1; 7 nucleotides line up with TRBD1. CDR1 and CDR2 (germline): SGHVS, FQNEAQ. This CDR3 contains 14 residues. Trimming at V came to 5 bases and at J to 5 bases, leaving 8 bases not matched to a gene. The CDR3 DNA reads TGTGCCAGCAGCGCACCGCAGGGGGAAACTGAAGCTTTCTTT. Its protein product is CASSAPQGETEAFF.

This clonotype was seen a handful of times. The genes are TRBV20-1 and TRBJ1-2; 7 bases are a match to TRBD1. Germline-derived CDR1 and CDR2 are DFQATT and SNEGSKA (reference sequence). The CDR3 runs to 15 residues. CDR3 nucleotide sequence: TGCTCGTACAGGGGTCAAGCGTGGGCTGACTATGGCTACACCTTC. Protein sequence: CSYRGQAWADYGYTF.

The CDR3 loop reads CASSPHDRAANQPQHF. The CDR3 bases are TGTGCCAGCAGCCCACACGACAGGGCTGCAAATCAGCCCCAGCATTTT. The rearrangement links TRBV28 to TRBJ1-5; TRBD1 matches at 7 bases. V shed 6 bases, J shed 4 bases, and the junction held 12 bases outside the gene matches. CDR3 size: 16 residues. Germline-derived CDR1 and CDR2 are MDHEN and SYDVKM.

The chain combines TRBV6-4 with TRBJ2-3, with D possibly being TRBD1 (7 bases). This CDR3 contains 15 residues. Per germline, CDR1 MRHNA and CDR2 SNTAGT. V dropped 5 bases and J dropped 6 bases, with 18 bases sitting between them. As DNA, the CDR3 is TGTGCCAGCAGTCAAGGAGGGGGCCCGTCGGATACGCAGTATTTT. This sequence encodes CASSQGGGPSDTQYF.

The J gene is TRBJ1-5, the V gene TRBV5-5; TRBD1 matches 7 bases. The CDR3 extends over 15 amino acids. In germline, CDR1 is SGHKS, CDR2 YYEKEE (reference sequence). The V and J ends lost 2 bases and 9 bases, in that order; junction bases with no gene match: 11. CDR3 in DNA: TGTGCCAGCAGCTTAGGGGACAGTGGGGTTAGGCCCCAGCATTTT. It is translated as CASSLGDSGVRPQHF.

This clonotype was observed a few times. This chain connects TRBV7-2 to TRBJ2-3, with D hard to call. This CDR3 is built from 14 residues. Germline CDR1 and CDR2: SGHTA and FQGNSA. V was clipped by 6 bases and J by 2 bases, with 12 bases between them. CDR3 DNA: TGTGCCAGCAGAAGTCCTAGTAACACAGATACGCAGTATTTT. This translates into CASRSPSNTDTQYF.